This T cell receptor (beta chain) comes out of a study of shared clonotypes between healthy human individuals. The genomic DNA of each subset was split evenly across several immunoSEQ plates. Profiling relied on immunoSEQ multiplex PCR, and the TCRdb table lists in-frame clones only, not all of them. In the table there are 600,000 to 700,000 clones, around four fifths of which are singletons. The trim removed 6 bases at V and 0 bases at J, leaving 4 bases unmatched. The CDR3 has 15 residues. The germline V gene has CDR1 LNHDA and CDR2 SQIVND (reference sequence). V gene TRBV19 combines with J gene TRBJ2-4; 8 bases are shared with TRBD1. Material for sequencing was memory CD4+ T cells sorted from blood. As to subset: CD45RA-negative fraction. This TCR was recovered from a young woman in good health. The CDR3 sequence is CASSPGQGAKNIQYF. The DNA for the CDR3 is TGTGCCAGTAGCCCCGGACAGGGAGCCAAAAACATTCAGTACTTC. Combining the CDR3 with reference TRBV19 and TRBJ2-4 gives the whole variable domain DGGITQSPKYLFRKEGQNVTLSCEQNLNHDAMYWYRQDPGQGLRLIYYSQIVNDFQKGDIAEGYSVSREKKESFPLTVTSAQKNPTAFYLCASSPGQGAKNIQYFGAGTRLSVL.